These T cell receptor beta chains were read from a single sample in a study of T-cell memory formation after mild COVID-19. TCRdb itself ran the 5' RACE reads through MiXCR, one entry per CDR3 protein. The sample holds 400,000 to 550,000 distinct CDR3 sequences; around 27% are singletons and the top ten take around 13%. Sequencing used PBMCs or a T cell subset sorted from them (not recorded which). These receptors all stem from an adult woman who had mild COVID-19 (a few samples of this study predate the infection). Cell type and time point are not known. The CDR3 runs from the conserved cysteine through the conserved F or W. Fields, in order: clone size, D gene, V gene, J gene, CDR3 length, CDR3 protein, CDR3 DNA. A D gene is named only where the DNA matches it firmly. Clone size is stated in some rows and not others, as once, few, many or a class when expanded.

size: few; D: NA; V: TRBV5-1; J: TRBJ1-1; length: 15; CDR3: CASTVGSAMNTEAFF; DNA: TGCGCCAGCACCGTGGGGAGTGCTATGAACACTGAAGCTTTCTTT
size: NA; D: TRBD1; V: TRBV7-2; J: TRBJ1-5; length: 14; CDR3: CASTWRQGASPQHF; DNA: TGTGCCAGCACCTGGCGACAGGGGGCTTCGCCCCAGCATTTT
size: many; D: NA; V: TRBV18; J: TRBJ2-2; length: 14; CDR3: CASSPQGNTGELFF; DNA: TGTGCCAGCAGCCCACAGGGGAACACCGGGGAGCTGTTTTTT
size: NA; D: NA; V: TRBV7-2; J: TRBJ2-6; length: 18; CDR3: CASSPFNLDPSGANVLTF; DNA: TGTGCCAGCAGCCCCTTCAACCTCGACCCGTCTGGGGCCAACGTCCTGACTTTC
size: NA; D: NA; V: TRBV7-2; J: TRBJ2-7; length: 14; CDR3: CASSLGRGPYEQYF; DNA: TGTGCCAGCAGCTTGGGTAGGGGCCCCTACGAGCAGTACTTC
size: NA; D: NA; V: TRBV5-1; J: TRBJ2-2; length: 15; CDR3: CASSPRLANTGELFF; DNA: TGCGCCAGCAGCCCGCGACTAGCGAACACCGGGGAGCTGTTTTTT
size: NA; D: NA; V: TRBV11-2; J: TRBJ2-1; length: 18; CDR3: CASSLDRKGGRSYNEQFF; DNA: TGTGCCAGCAGCTTAGATAGGAAAGGGGGTAGATCCTACAATGAGCAGTTCTTC
size: NA; D: NA; V: TRBV9; J: TRBJ2-3; length: 14; CDR3: CASSVALHTDTQYF; DNA: TGTGCCAGCAGCGTAGCTCTCCACACAGATACGCAGTATTTT
size: many; D: TRBD1; V: TRBV5-1; J: TRBJ2-6; length: 17; CDR3: CASSSSGTGYGANVLTF; DNA: TGCGCCAGCAGCTCCTCCGGGACAGGGTACGGGGCCAACGTCCTGACTTTC
size: few; D: TRBD2; V: TRBV5-1; J: TRBJ2-1; length: 18; CDR3: CASSPSASGYVSYNEQFF; DNA: TGCGCCAGCAGCCCTTCGGCTAGCGGATATGTCTCCTACAATGAGCAGTTCTTC
size: NA; D: TRBD2; V: TRBV10-3; J: TRBJ2-3; length: 16; CDR3: CAISESTSGGSDTQYF; DNA: TGTGCCATCAGTGAGTCCACTAGCGGGGGGTCAGATACGCAGTATTTT
size: few; D: NA; V: TRBV5-6; J: TRBJ2-7; length: 16; CDR3: CASSLTRHTIYYEQYF; DNA: TGTGCCAGCAGCTTGACTCGACACACGATCTACTACGAGCAGTACTTC
size: NA; D: TRBD2; V: TRBV12-3/TRBV12-4; J: TRBJ2-3; length: 18; CDR3: CASSFSASGGFGTDTQYF; DNA: TGTGCCAGCAGTTTCTCGGCTAGCGGGGGTTTCGGCACAGATACGCAGTATTTT
size: NA; D: TRBD2; V: TRBV29-1; J: TRBJ2-3; length: 15; CDR3: CSVGGTSGTTDTQYF; DNA: TGCAGCGTTGGGGGGACTAGCGGGACCACAGATACGCAGTATTTT
size: NA; D: NA; V: TRBV5-1; J: TRBJ2-5; length: 11; CDR3: CASTEPSPQYF; DNA: TGCGCCAGCACCGAGCCCAGCCCCCAGTACTTC
size: few; D: NA; V: TRBV7-3; J: TRBJ2-7; length: 14; CDR3: CASSSFAGPYEQYF; DNA: TGTGCCAGCAGCTCCTTCGCAGGACCCTACGAGCAGTACTTC
size: NA; D: TRBD2; V: TRBV19; J: TRBJ2-2; length: 16; CDR3: CANPIAGVKRTGELFF; DNA: TGTGCCAACCCCATAGCGGGAGTGAAGAGGACCGGGGAGCTGTTTTTT
size: few; D: NA; V: TRBV11-3; J: TRBJ1-1; length: 11; CDR3: CASTLLGEAFF; DNA: TGTGCCAGCACCCTCCTCGGAGAAGCTTTCTTT
size: NA; D: NA; V: TRBV15; J: TRBJ2-4; length: 13; CDR3: CATGTGAGNIQYF; DNA: TGTGCCACCGGGACGGGGGCGGGAAACATTCAGTACTTC
size: NA; D: NA; V: TRBV5-1; J: TRBJ1-2; length: 15; CDR3: CASSSRDTPVEGYTF; DNA: TGCGCCAGCAGCTCTCGGGACACCCCGGTTGAGGGCTACACCTTC
size: NA; D: NA; V: TRBV20-1; J: TRBJ2-2; length: 15; CDR3: CSASTRGPNTGELFF; DNA: TGCAGTGCCTCCACCAGGGGACCGAACACCGGGGAGCTGTTTTTT
size: few; D: NA; V: TRBV19; J: TRBJ1-5; length: 13; CDR3: CASTDTAWEPQHF; DNA: TGTGCCAGTACCGACACTGCGTGGGAGCCCCAGCATTTT
size: NA; D: TRBD1; V: TRBV29-1; J: TRBJ2-7; length: 13; CDR3: CSVVGDSRNEQYF; DNA: TGCAGCGTTGTTGGGGACAGCAGGAACGAGCAGTACTTC
size: NA; D: NA; V: TRBV24-1; J: TRBJ2-1; length: 11; CDR3: CAAGDYNEQFF; DNA: TGTGCCGCCGGGGATTACAATGAGCAGTTCTTC
size: NA; D: TRBD2; V: TRBV7-9; J: TRBJ2-5; length: 18; CDR3: CASSRPGLAGVVGETQYF; DNA: TGTGCCAGCAGCAGACCGGGACTAGCGGGAGTCGTAGGGGAGACCCAGTACTTC
size: NA; D: NA; V: TRBV5-4; J: TRBJ2-2; length: 14; CDR3: CAAHPKTRPGELFF; DNA: TGTGCCGCCCATCCCAAAACGCGTCCGGGGGAGCTGTTTTTT
size: NA; D: NA; V: TRBV6-5; J: TRBJ1-1; length: 13; CDR3: CASSYGGHLTAFF; DNA: TGTGCCAGCAGTTACGGGGGGCACTTGACTGCTTTCTTT
size: many; D: TRBD1; V: TRBV12-3/TRBV12-4; J: TRBJ2-2; length: 14; CDR3: CASSPGGYTGELFF; DNA: TGTGCCAGCAGTCCAGGGGGCTACACCGGGGAGCTGTTTTTT
size: NA; D: NA; V: TRBV12-1; J: TRBJ1-1; length: 14; CDR3: CASGIGGKDTEAFF; DNA: TGTGCCAGCGGGATAGGTGGGAAGGACACTGAAGCTTTCTTT
size: NA; D: NA; V: TRBV6-5; J: TRBJ2-5; length: 15; CDR3: CASSYSPTFGETQYF; DNA: TGTGCCAGCAGTTACTCGCCGACGTTTGGGGAGACCCAGTACTTC
size: NA; D: NA; V: TRBV5-1; J: TRBJ2-7; length: 13; CDR3: CASILEASYEQYF; DNA: TGCGCCAGCATCTTGGAGGCTTCCTACGAGCAGTACTTC
size: few; D: TRBD1; V: TRBV18; J: TRBJ1-1; length: 17; CDR3: CASSQVYQKTGTTEAFF; DNA: TGTGCCAGCTCCCAGGTCTACCAGAAGACAGGGACCACTGAAGCTTTCTTT
size: NA; D: NA; V: TRBV9; J: TRBJ2-5; length: 15; CDR3: CASSVSPLGGETQYF; DNA: TGTGCCAGCAGCGTTAGCCCTCTAGGAGGGGAGACCCAGTACTTC
size: NA; D: NA; V: TRBV27; J: TRBJ1-6; length: 17; CDR3: CASSFRGPSSYNSPLHF; DNA: TGTGCCAGCAGTTTTCGGGGGCCGAGCTCCTATAATTCACCCCTCCACTTT
size: NA; D: NA; V: TRBV11-3; J: TRBJ2-2; length: 15; CDR3: CASSPGESWTGELFF; DNA: TGTGCCAGCAGCCCCGGAGAGTCTTGGACCGGGGAGCTGTTTTTT
size: many; D: TRBD2; V: TRBV12-3/TRBV12-4; J: TRBJ2-1; length: 15; CDR3: CASSQWGGGYNEQFF; DNA: TGTGCCAGCAGCCAATGGGGCGGGGGCTACAATGAGCAGTTCTTC
size: NA; D: NA; V: TRBV9; J: TRBJ1-2; length: 17; CDR3: CASSAIIGQKANYGYTF; DNA: TGTGCCAGCAGCGCCATTATCGGACAAAAAGCTAACTATGGCTACACCTTC
size: NA; D: TRBD2; V: TRBV9; J: TRBJ2-5; length: 20; CDR3: CASSVGALVASGNMGETQYF; DNA: TGTGCCAGCAGCGTAGGCGCTTTAGTCGCTAGCGGGAATATGGGGGAGACCCAGTACTTC
size: few; D: TRBD2; V: TRBV24-1; J: TRBJ2-3; length: 16; CDR3: CATSEEGTTSTDTQYF; DNA: TGTGCCACCAGTGAGGAAGGGACTACAAGCACAGATACGCAGTATTTT
size: few; D: NA; V: TRBV4-3; J: TRBJ2-6; length: 16; CDR3: CASSQGVGAGANVLTF; DNA: TGCGCCAGCAGCCAAGGAGTAGGGGCTGGGGCCAACGTCCTGACTTTC
size: NA; D: TRBD1; V: TRBV18; J: TRBJ2-7; length: 17; CDR3: CASSPMTGGRGGYEQYF; DNA: TGTGCCAGCTCACCGATGACAGGGGGCCGGGGCGGCTACGAGCAGTACTTC
size: NA; D: NA; V: TRBV29-1; J: TRBJ2-7; length: 13; CDR3: CSARDGTLYEQYF; DNA: TGCAGCGCGCGGGACGGAACTCTCTACGAGCAGTACTTC
size: NA; D: NA; V: TRBV6-5; J: TRBJ1-2; length: 14; CDR3: CASSYGYSGYGYTF; DNA: TGTGCCAGCAGTTATGGTTACAGCGGCTATGGCTACACCTTC
size: few; D: NA; V: TRBV21-1; J: TRBJ1-2; length: 15; CDR3: CASSKDDRGNYGYTF; DNA: TGTGCCAGCAGCAAAGATGACAGGGGGAACTATGGCTACACCTTC
size: NA; D: NA; V: TRBV27; J: TRBJ2-7; length: 16; CDR3: CASKPYLGHREYEQYF; DNA: TGTGCCAGCAAACCATACCTTGGGCACAGGGAATACGAGCAGTACTTC
size: NA; D: NA; V: TRBV12-3/TRBV12-4; J: TRBJ2-3; length: 16; CDR3: CASGDGGGPPTDTQYF; DNA: TGTGCCAGCGGGGACGGTGGGGGGCCCCCCACAGATACGCAGTATTTT
size: few; D: NA; V: TRBV5-1; J: TRBJ2-3; length: 16; CDR3: CASSQESGPPWDTQYF; DNA: TGCGCCAGCAGCCAGGAGAGCGGGCCTCCCTGGGATACGCAGTATTTT
size: few; D: NA; V: TRBV2; J: TRBJ1-2; length: 14; CDR3: CASSEPGAGYGYTF; DNA: TGTGCCAGCAGTGAACCAGGGGCCGGCTATGGCTACACCTTC
size: many; D: NA; V: TRBV9; J: TRBJ2-5; length: 12; CDR3: CASRGDEETQYF; DNA: TGTGCCAGCAGGGGCGATGAAGAGACCCAGTACTTC
size: NA; D: TRBD1; V: TRBV18; J: TRBJ1-2; length: 15; CDR3: CASSSSPDRADGYTF; DNA: TGTGCCAGCTCATCATCCCCGGACAGGGCGGATGGCTACACCTTC
size: few; D: TRBD1; V: TRBV12-3/TRBV12-4; J: TRBJ2-7; length: 14; CDR3: CASSGQESSYEQYF; DNA: TGTGCCAGCAGTGGACAGGAAAGCTCCTACGAGCAGTACTTC
size: NA; D: NA; V: TRBV12-3/TRBV12-4; J: TRBJ2-7; length: 13; CDR3: CASSNDGNYEQYF; DNA: TGTGCCAGCTCCAACGACGGGAACTACGAGCAGTACTTC
size: NA; D: TRBD1; V: TRBV19; J: TRBJ2-4; length: 13; CDR3: CASSNRGRSIQYF; DNA: TGTGCCAGTAGTAACAGGGGTCGGAGCATTCAGTACTTC
size: NA; D: NA; V: TRBV6-2/TRBV6-3; J: TRBJ2-2; length: 15; CDR3: CASGLGPTRTGELFF; DNA: TGTGCTAGTGGATTGGGCCCCACTAGAACCGGGGAGCTGTTTTTT